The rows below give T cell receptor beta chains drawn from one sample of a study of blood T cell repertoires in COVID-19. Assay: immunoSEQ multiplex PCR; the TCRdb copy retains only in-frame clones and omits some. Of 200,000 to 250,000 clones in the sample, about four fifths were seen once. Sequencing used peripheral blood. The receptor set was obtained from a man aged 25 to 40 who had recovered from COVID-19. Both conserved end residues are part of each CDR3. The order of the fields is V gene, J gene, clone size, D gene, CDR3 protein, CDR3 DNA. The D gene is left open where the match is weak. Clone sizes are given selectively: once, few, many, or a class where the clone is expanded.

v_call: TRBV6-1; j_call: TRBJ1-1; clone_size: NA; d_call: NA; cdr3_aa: CASSESPEAFF; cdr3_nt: TGTGCCAGCAGTGAAAGCCCGGAAGCTTTCTTT
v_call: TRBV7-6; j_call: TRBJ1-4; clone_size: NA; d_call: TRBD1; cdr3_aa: CASSARTGQGEKLFF; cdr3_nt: TGTGCCAGCAGCGCCCGGACAGGGCAGGGTGAAAAACTGTTTTTT
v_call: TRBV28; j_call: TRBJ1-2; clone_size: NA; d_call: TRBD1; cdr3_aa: CASSPSWDRLRGYTF; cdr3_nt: TGTGCCAGCAGTCCATCCTGGGACAGACTACGAGGCTACACCTTC
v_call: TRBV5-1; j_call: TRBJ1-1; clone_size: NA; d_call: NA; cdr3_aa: CASSLRGPGEAFF; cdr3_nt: TGCGCCAGCAGCTTGAGGGGTCCGGGTGAAGCTTTCTTT
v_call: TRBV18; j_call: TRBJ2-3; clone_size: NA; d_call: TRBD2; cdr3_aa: CASSPPGLGYTQYF; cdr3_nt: TGTGCCAGCTCACCACCGGGACTAGGTTATACGCAGTATTTT
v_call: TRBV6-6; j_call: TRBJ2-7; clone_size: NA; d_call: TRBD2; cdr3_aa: CASSYGTSGTTHEQYF; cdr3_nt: TGTGCCAGCAGTTACGGGACTAGCGGGACTACCCACGAGCAGTACTTC
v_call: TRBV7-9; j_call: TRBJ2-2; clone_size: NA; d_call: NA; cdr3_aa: CASSLARQSDTGELFF; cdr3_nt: TGTGCCAGCAGCTTAGCGCGACAGTCGGACACCGGGGAGCTGTTTTTT
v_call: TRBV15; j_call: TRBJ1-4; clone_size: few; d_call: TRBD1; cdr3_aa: CATSRGTGSNEKLFF; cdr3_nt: TGTGCCACCAGCAGAGGGACAGGGTCAAATGAAAAACTGTTTTTT
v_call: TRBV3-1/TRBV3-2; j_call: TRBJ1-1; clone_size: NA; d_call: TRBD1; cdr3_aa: CASSPIGQGPNTEAFF; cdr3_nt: TGTGCCAGCAGCCCAATCGGACAGGGACCGAACACTGAAGCTTTCTTT
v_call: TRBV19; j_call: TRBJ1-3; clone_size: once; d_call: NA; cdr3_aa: CASARSTSGNTIYF; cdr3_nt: TGTGCCAGTGCCAGGTCTACCTCTGGAAACACCATATATTTT